This T cell receptor (beta chain) was captured by sequencing in a study of cytomegalovirus exposure and HLA in healthy donors. Notes on the study in general: Confirmation was obtained in vitro that a few CMV-associated chains are specific for CMV antigens.

As to this clone: Its antigen is not known.

PCR employed 60 Vbeta and 13 Jbeta primers. Clones were read by immunoSEQ multiplex PCR, and TCRdb kept only the in-frame ones, dropping some. The sample shows approximately 260,000 clones, around nine tenths of them seen only once. This CDR3 contains 17 residues. Germline CDR1 reads MNHEY; CDR2 reads SMNVEV (reference sequence). Trimming at V came to 2 bases and at J to 2 bases, leaving 9 bases not matched to a gene. The sequencing sample was made of PBMCs. The chain uses TRBV27 and TRBJ2-7; 10 bases agree with TRBD2. This clonotype was obtained from a girl aged 2 to 9 in good health and CMV-seronegative. The CDR3 here is CASSLSTSGNLAYEQYF. The CDR3, as DNA: TGTGCCAGCAGTTTAAGCACTAGCGGGAATCTGGCCTACGAGCAGTACTTC.